Each of the 27 T cell receptor beta chains below was sequenced from the same sample in a study of human T cells and chemical hapten exposure. Time point denoted: patch test 2, 6 weeks after DPC sensitization. Treatment here: therapeutic diphenylcyclopropenone sensitization with weekly scalp DPC. TCRdb re-analysed the RACE reads in MiXCR, keeping a single row per CDR3 protein. The top ten clones hold over 5.5% of a sample with a few hundred thousand distinct CDR3 sequences, nearly 6.5% of them seen once. This specimen consisted of whole blood, obtained in connection with sensitization to the hapten diphenylcyclopropenone (DPC). Receptors were obtained from a woman between 18 and 29 years old with alopecia areata. Some clones in this sample may be carry-over from other donors' samples.

This clonotype appeared many times. This sequence joins TRBV20-1 and TRBJ2-7; D is perhaps TRBD2 (6 bases). The CDR3 is 16 amino acids. The germline V gene encodes CDR1 DFQATT and CDR2 SNEGSKA (reference sequence). The germline V and J ends were trimmed by 3 bases and 0 bases, with 18 bases remaining between them. CDR3 loop: CSASQVGGVSSYEQYF. The CDR3 DNA follows: TGCAGTGCTAGCCAGGTCGGCGGGGTTAGCTCCTACGAGCAGTACTTC.

The sample holds many counts of this clonotype. This sequence joins TRBV7-9 and TRBJ1-2; a possible D gene is TRBD1 (5 bases). CDR3 length: 13 residues. The V gene's germline CDR1 is SEHNR and CDR2 FQNEAQ (reference sequence). Trimming removed 8 bases at V and 1 base at J, with 11 bases between. The CDR3 sequence: CASSTANNYGYTF. The CDR3 DNA follows: TGTGCCAGCTCGACAGCGAATAACTATGGCTACACCTTC.

The V call is TRBV2, the J call TRBJ2-7, with D maybe TRBD1 (6 bases). Trimming removed 7 bases from V and 1 base from J, with 14 bases in between. CDR1 SNHLY and CDR2 FYNNEI come from the germline V gene. The CDR3 is 14 amino acids. The CDR3 DNA reads TGTGCCAGCACCTTCCCCACAGGGTCCTACGAGCAGTACTTC. Its translation: CASTFPTGSYEQYF.

This clonotype occurred many times. V and J are TRBV3-1 and TRBJ2-1; the match to TRBD1 covers 7 bases. CDR3 size: 13 residues. V lost 4 bases and J lost 8; bases outside the gene matches: 5. Germline assignment: CDR1 LGHDT and CDR2 YNNKEL (reference sequence). CDR3 DNA sequence: TGTGCCAGCAGCCGCAGGGGGACGGATGAGCAGTTCTTC. Protein: CASSRRGTDEQFF.

This clonotype was found many times. CDR3 amino acids: CASTNTGNTEAFF. Written as DNA, the CDR3 is TGTGCCAGCACCAACACCGGGAACACTGAAGCTTTCTTT. The chain uses TRBV12-3 or TRBV12-4 and TRBJ1-1, with D unresolved. V lost 7 bases and J lost 1, with 10 bases in between. This CDR3 has 13 residues.

Ten or more counts support this clonotype. J is TRBJ2-7 and V is TRBV11-2; 7 bases are a match to TRBD1. V shed 6 bases and J 7 bases; nucleotides not matched to a gene: 9. The CDR3 contains 13 residues. Germline V lookup: CDR1 SGHAT, CDR2 FQNNGV. The CDR3 loop is CASRHEGAGEQYF. CDR3 sequence (DNA): TGTGCCAGCAGGCACGAGGGGGCCGGGGAGCAGTACTTC.

This clonotype turned up a few times. The V gene is TRBV9, the J gene TRBJ2-7; possible D gene TRBD2, 6 bases. CDR3 size: 13 residues. The V end was cut by 4 bases, the J end by 10 bases, with 18 bases between. CDR1 is SGDLS and CDR2 is YYNGEE in the germline V gene. CDR3 in amino acids: CASSQTGAGDQYF. The CDR3 DNA reads as TGTGCCAGCAGCCAAACGGGAGCCGGGGATCAGTACTTC.

The table lists this clonotype with many counts. V gene TRBV7-9 combines with J gene TRBJ1-2, with D hard to call. The CDR3 extends over 13 amino acids. V lost 0 bases and J lost 7, with 9 bases in between. The germline V gene encodes CDR1 SEHNR and CDR2 FQNEAQ (reference sequence). This CDR3 is CASSLAASLGYTF. For the CDR3, the DNA is TGTGCCAGCAGCTTAGCGGCGTCCCTTGGCTACACCTTC.

The chain carries TRBV6-5 and TRBJ2-6; D is ambiguous. V dropped 5 bases and J dropped 4 bases, with 9 bases sitting between them. There are 14 residues in the CDR3. Germline CDR1 is MNHEY and CDR2 is SVGAGI. As DNA, the CDR3 is TGTGCCAGCAGTCCCGGAGAAGGGGCCAACGTCCTGACTTTC. Protein sequence: CASSPGEGANVLTF.

This clonotype came up a few times. J is TRBJ2-6 and V is TRBV7-9; weak D call: TRBD1 (5 bases). The V gene lost 4 bases and the J gene lost 2 bases, with 18 bases spanning the gap. CDR1 is SEHNR, CDR2 FQNEAQ, per germline (reference sequence). This CDR3 is built from 18 residues. The CDR3 nucleotides are TGTGCCAGCAGCTCGCCTTATTCCAGGGATACTGGGGCCAACGTCCTGACTTTC. It encodes CASSSPYSRDTGANVLTF.

The rearrangement joins TRBV6-5 to TRBJ1-6, with a tentative D call TRBD1 (6 bases). CDR3 length: 17 amino acids. Trimming took off 5 bases at V and 0 bases at J, with 14 bases between the two ends. Germline V gene sequence: CDR1 MNHEY, CDR2 SVGAGI. DNA of the CDR3: TGTGCCAGCAGTACCCCACAGGGCGGCTCCTATAATTCACCCCTCCACTTT. This codes for CASSTPQGGSYNSPLHF.

This chain links TRBV7-2 with TRBJ2-2; possibly TRBD2 for D (6 bases). V lost 5 bases, J lost 7 bases, and 11 bases lay in between. Per the germline V gene, CDR1 is SGHTA and CDR2 is FQGNSA. The CDR3 has 13 amino acids. The CDR3 bases are TGTGCCAGCAGCAGGGACTCTAGCGGGGAGCTGTTTTTT. This encodes CASSRDSSGELFF.

This chain joins TRBV4-1 and TRBJ2-7; the D is unclear. Germline CDR1 is MGHRA and CDR2 is YSYEKL. V gave up 1 base and J gave up 0 bases, with 10 bases separating them. The CDR3 runs 15 residues. The CDR3 region is CASSQGRSYSYEQYF. In DNA form, the CDR3 reads TGCGCCAGCAGCCAAGGTCGCAGCTACTCCTACGAGCAGTACTTC.

This clonotype was detected a few times. The rearrangement joins TRBV7-3 to TRBJ2-2; D unresolved. V lost 2 bases and J lost 1, with 8 bases in between. Germline-derived CDR1 and CDR2 are SGHTA and FQGTGA. This CDR3 spans 15 amino acids. The CDR3 protein is CASSLSPVNTGELFF. DNA for the CDR3: TGTGCCAGCAGCTTATCGCCGGTGAACACCGGGGAGCTGTTTTTT.

At least ten counts were recorded for this clonotype. This chain joins TRBV2 and TRBJ1-2; D is perhaps TRBD1 (6 bases). CDR1 is SNHLY, CDR2 FYNNEI, per germline. The CDR3 contains 14 residues. V lost 6 bases, J lost 5 bases, and 16 bases lay in between. CDR3 loop: CASSLGTFEYGYTF. CDR3 nucleotide sequence: TGTGCCAGCAGCCTCGGGACATTTGAGTATGGCTACACCTTC.

This clonotype was counted only a few times. The chain uses TRBV6-6 and TRBJ1-1, with a possible D match to TRBD1 (6 bases). The CDR3 spans 12 residues. CDR1 MNHNY and CDR2 SVGAGI come from the germline V gene (reference sequence). Trimming cost V 6 bases and J 10 bases, with 15 bases left between them. In DNA, the CDR3 is TGTGCCAGCAGCTCATACAGGGACGGAGCTTTCTTT. Its translation: CASSSYRDGAFF.

The table lists this clonotype with many counts. The chain uses TRBV6-5 and TRBJ1-2; 9 nucleotides agree with TRBD1. Unmatched junction bases numbered 13, after V lost 2 bases and J lost 3 bases. Germline CDR1 MNHEY, CDR2 SVGAGI. The CDR3 extends over 18 amino acids. CDR3 in amino acids: CASSYDTGGPWRDYGYTF. The CDR3 nucleotides are TGTGCCAGCAGTTACGACACAGGGGGCCCGTGGAGGGACTATGGCTACACCTTC.

This clonotype was recorded at least ten times. V usage is TRBV20-1 and J usage is TRBJ1-2, with D uncertain. The CDR3 extends over 13 amino acids. Trimming cost V 2 bases and J 8 bases, with 15 bases left between them. The germline CDR1 and CDR2 sequences are DFQATT and SNEGSKA (reference sequence). Here the CDR3 DNA reads TGCAGTGCTAGAATCGGGATTCGAGCCGGCTACACCTTC. Protein: CSARIGIRAGYTF.

This clonotype was recorded a few times. The rearrangement joins TRBV5-1 to TRBJ2-3; 9 positions agree with TRBD2. CDR3 length equals 15 residues. After removal of 2 bases from V and 0 bases from J, the junction contained 1 base not matched to a gene. Germline V CDR1 and CDR2: SGHRS, YFSETQ. CDR3 sequence: CASSFLAGSTDTQYF. The CDR3, as DNA: TGCGCCAGCAGCTTTCTAGCGGGGAGCACAGATACGCAGTATTTT.

This clonotype was found many times. This chain connects TRBV20-1 to TRBJ2-7, with D unresolved. Germline CDR1 is DFQATT and CDR2 is SNEGSKA (reference sequence). V lost 3 bases to trimming and J lost 3 bases, with 6 bases between them. This CDR3 contains 11 residues. The CDR3 loop is CSARDGYEQYF. For the CDR3, the DNA is TGCAGTGCTAGGGACGGCTACGAGCAGTACTTC.

This chain uses TRBV13 with TRBJ2-5; D is uncertain. Germline V CDR1 and CDR2: PRHDT, FYEKMQ (reference sequence). V lost 1 base and J lost 5, with 14 bases in between. The CDR3 length is 15 residues. CDR3 in DNA: TGTGCCAGCAGCTTAGCTCCCAGCGCCCCGGAGACCCAGTACTTC. It yields the protein CASSLAPSAPETQYF.

This clonotype was recorded only once. This chain links TRBV5-1 with TRBJ2-5, with D uncertain. V lost 2 bases and J lost 1, with 9 bases in between. This CDR3 spans 14 amino acids. Germline V gene data show CDR1 as SGHRS and CDR2 as YFSETQ. In DNA, the CDR3 is TGCGCCAGCAGCTTCCTTAGCCTCCAAGAGACCCAGTACTTC. This sequence encodes CASSFLSLQETQYF.

This rearrangement joins TRBV9 to TRBJ1-1; the match to TRBD1 covers 9 bases. Trimming cost V 2 bases and J 2 bases; bases outside gene matches: 4. The CDR3 is 15 residues long. The germline CDR1 and CDR2 sequences are SGDLS and YYNGEE. This CDR3 is CASSVGDRANTEAFF. The CDR3 DNA follows: TGTGCCAGCAGCGTGGGGGACAGGGCAAACACTGAAGCTTTCTTT.

The V gene is TRBV7-9, the J gene TRBJ1-1; no clear D gene. The V gene lost 4 bases and the J gene lost 0 bases, with 9 bases spanning the gap. Germline values: CDR1 SEHNR, CDR2 FQNEAQ (reference sequence). CDR3 size: 14 residues. The DNA for the CDR3 is TGTGCCAGCAGCTCCAGACTCGTGAACACTGAAGCTTTCTTT. Residues: CASSSRLVNTEAFF.

This clonotype appeared many times. The chain has TRBV4-1 and TRBJ1-2; D perhaps matches TRBD1 (5 bases). Trimming stripped 0 bases from V and 4 bases from J, with 18 bases between. The germline CDR1 and CDR2 sequences are MGHRA and YSYEKL. CDR3 size: 17 residues. The CDR3 DNA sequence: TGCGCCAGCAGCCAAGATAGCCAGGGTGTCCTCCGCTATGGCTACACCTTC. This codes for CASSQDSQGVLRYGYTF.

The chain uses TRBV6-5 and TRBJ1-6, with a possible D match to TRBD1 (6 bases). Germline V lookup: CDR1 MNHEY, CDR2 SVGAGI. The V end was cut by 0 bases, the J end by 8 bases, with 14 bases between. This CDR3 has 16 amino acids. As DNA, the CDR3 is TGTGCCAGCAGTTACTCCCTGAACAGGGAACATTCACCCCTCCACTTT. Translating it yields CASSYSLNREHSPLHF.

At least ten counts were recorded for this clonotype. The chain carries TRBV12-5 and TRBJ1-1; TRBD1 is a possible D gene (6 bases). Trimming removed 2 bases from V and 3 bases from J, with 10 bases in between. CDR3 length: 14 residues. Germline values: CDR1 LGHNT, CDR2 FRNRAP. CDR3 coding DNA: TGTGCTAGTGGTTTGAAGAGGGGGGACACTGAAGCTTTCTTT. Translating gives CASGLKRGDTEAFF.